Listed below are T cell receptor beta chains from one sample, sequenced in a study of CD8 T cells in ankylosing spondylitis. TCRdb analysed the 5' RACE reads with MiXCR anew, one entry per CDR3 protein. The table records about 140,000 distinct CDR3 sequences, 7.5% to 9.5% of them present only once. Sequencing input: synovial fluid, either unsorted or a sorted T cell fraction (not recorded which). The receptors derive from a male donor with ankylosing spondylitis. The CDR3 runs from the conserved cysteine through the conserved F or W. A D gene is named only where the DNA matches it firmly. Only part of the rows carry a size: once, few, many, or a class if the clone is expanded.

v_gene	d_gene	j_gene	abundance	CDR3nt	CDR3aa
TRBV19	TRBD1	TRBJ1-1	few	TGTGCCAGTATCCACAGGGGTGAGAACACTGAAGCTTTCTTT	CASIHRGENTEAFF
TRBV29-1	TRBD1	TRBJ1-3	few	TGCAGCGCCAGACAACAGGGGACCGGAAACACCATATATTTT	CSARQQGTGNTIYF
TRBV28	.	TRBJ2-7	few	TGTGCCAGCAGTCGACTGACCTACGAGCAGTACTTC	CASSRLTYEQYF
TRBV6-1	TRBD1	TRBJ1-5	many	TGTGCCAGCAGGTCCGACAGGGAACGGGTTATGAGCAATCAGCCCCAGCATTTT	CASRSDRERVMSNQPQHF
TRBV25-1	.	TRBJ2-6	few	TGTGCCAGCAGTGAATGGGACGCTGGGGCCAACGTCCTGACTTTC	CASSEWDAGANVLTF
TRBV9	TRBD2	TRBJ2-1	many	TGTGCCAGCGGACTAAGACTAGCGTCCTACAATGAGCAGTTCTTC	CASGLRLASYNEQFF
TRBV7-9	.	TRBJ2-1	.	TGTGCCGGCAGCCCCCCTGGGGTTATCTACAATGAGCAGTTCTTC	CAGSPPGVIYNEQFF
TRBV4-2	.	TRBJ1-3	.	TGTGCCAGCAGCCTTACAGGGACTCGGCGCGGCACCATATATTTT	CASSLTGTRRGTIYF
TRBV29-1	.	TRBJ1-2	many	TGCAGCGTTGGTAGGACGGACTATGGCTACACCTTC	CSVGRTDYGYTF
TRBV6-2/TRBV6-3	.	TRBJ2-3	.	TGTGCCAGCAGTTCGGCGGGGAACACAGATACGCAGTATTTT	CASSSAGNTDTQYF
TRBV27	.	TRBJ1-6	many	TGTGCCAGCACCAAAGGGGGGAGAAATTCACCCCTCCACTTT	CASTKGGRNSPLHF
TRBV2	.	TRBJ2-1	many	TGTGCCAGCAGGGGGGAGTGGAATGAGCAGTTCTTC	CASRGEWNEQFF
TRBV20-1	TRBD2	TRBJ2-5	.	TGCAGTGCTAGGATGGGGGGGGAGACCCAGTACTTC	CSARMGGETQYF
TRBV7-9	.	TRBJ2-7	.	TGTGCCAGCAGCTCCCCTTATAAGGGGGAAAGCTCCTACGAGCAGTACTTC	CASSSPYKGESSYEQYF
TRBV7-2	TRBD2	TRBJ2-1	.	TGTGCCAGCAGCGTAGCTTCGGGGGGGCCCTACAATGAGCAGTTCTTC	CASSVASGGPYNEQFF
TRBV20-1	.	TRBJ1-2	many	TGCAGTGCTGCAGGTGACCGCTATGGCTACACCTTC	CSAAGDRYGYTF
TRBV2	.	TRBJ2-2	many	TGTGCCAGCAGTGGTAACAGGGCGGTCACCGGGGAGCTGTTTTTT	CASSGNRAVTGELFF
TRBV18	.	TRBJ2-1	.	TGTGCCAGCTCACCATACTTAGCGGTTAGCTCCTACAATGAGCAGTTCTTC	CASSPYLAVSSYNEQFF
TRBV5-5	.	TRBJ1-5	once	TGTGCCATGGGCTCGGGGCTAGGGGAACAGCCCCAGCATTTT	CAMGSGLGEQPQHF
TRBV7-9	TRBD1	TRBJ1-3	.	TGTGCCAGCAGCTCATACAGGGGTTCCTCTGGAAACACCATATATTTT	CASSSYRGSSGNTIYF
TRBV15	.	TRBJ2-1	few	TGTGCCACCAGCAGATCAGGGAGACAGGAGTTCAATGAGCAGTTCTTC	CATSRSGRQEFNEQFF
TRBV24-1	.	TRBJ1-1	many	TGTGCCACCAGTGACTCGGGGGGAGGAAACACTGAAGCTTTCTTT	CATSDSGGGNTEAFF
TRBV7-8	.	TRBJ2-7	many	TGTGCCAGCAGCTTAGTGGGACAAGGGATCTCCTACGAGCAGTACTTC	CASSLVGQGISYEQYF
TRBV24-1	TRBD2	TRBJ2-1	many	TGTGCCACCAGTGATTTCAGGACTAGCGGGATCAATGAGCAGTTCTTC	CATSDFRTSGINEQFF
TRBV9	.	TRBJ2-3	few	TGTGCCAGCAGCGTGAGCGGATACACAGATACGCAGTATTTT	CASSVSGYTDTQYF
TRBV6-1	TRBD1	TRBJ1-2	many	TGTGCCAGCAGCAAACTTTCGCCGGGACAGGTGAACTATGGCTACACCTTC	CASSKLSPGQVNYGYTF
TRBV30	TRBD1	TRBJ2-5	.	TGTGCCTGGAGTGGGGACAGGGGGCGCGTCTGGTTCGGAGAGACCCAGTACTTC	CAWSGDRGRVWFGETQYF
TRBV7-2	TRBD2	TRBJ2-7	.	TGTGCCAGCACCACGGGGACTAGCGGCAACGAGCAGTACTTC	CASTTGTSGNEQYF
TRBV11-2	.	TRBJ2-2	many	TGTGCCAGCAGCGTCAGGGGTTCCTCGCTCGCCGGGGAGCTGTTTTTT	CASSVRGSSLAGELFF
TRBV29-1	.	TRBJ2-1	medium-sized	TGCAGCGTTCAAGGGGGAGTAGCGCAAACCTACAATGAGCAGTTCTTC	CSVQGGVAQTYNEQFF
TRBV19	.	TRBJ2-1	many	TGTGCCAGTAAACCCTCTTCCGGCCCTTGGCAGTTCTTC	CASKPSSGPWQFF
TRBV6-2/TRBV6-3	.	TRBJ2-5	.	TGTGCCATCACCCTAGTTGGTGAGACTAAAGAGACCCAGTACTTC	CAITLVGETKETQYF
TRBV24-1	.	TRBJ2-5	.	TGTGCCACCAGTGAGGAAGGGGGAGGTGGACTATATGAAGAGACCCAGTACTTC	CATSEEGGGGLYEETQYF
TRBV2	.	TRBJ1-5	many	TGTGCCAGCCGAGGACAAGGCAATCAGCCCCAGCATTTT	CASRGQGNQPQHF
TRBV2	TRBD2	TRBJ2-1	.	TGTACCAGCAGTTCGACTAGCGGGAGAGCGGGCTCCTACAATGAGCAGTTCTTC	CTSSSTSGRAGSYNEQFF
TRBV7-2	.	TRBJ2-7	.	TGTGCCAGCAGCTTAGCGCGCGGGACCCCGCAGTACTTC	CASSLARGTPQYF
TRBV4-1	.	TRBJ2-7	many	TGCGCCAGCAGCCGGACCGTCCGATCCTACGAGCAGTACTTC	CASSRTVRSYEQYF
TRBV6-1	.	TRBJ2-7	many	TGTGCCAGCAGTGAAGAGGTCTTCTACGAGCAGTACTTC	CASSEEVFYEQYF
TRBV5-1	.	TRBJ2-7	many	TGCGCCAGCAGCTTGAGTACAACCTCCTACGAGCAGTACTTC	CASSLSTTSYEQYF
TRBV12-3/TRBV12-4	.	TRBJ1-2	many	TGTGCCAGCAGTTCTGAGGGGGTTGGCTACACCTTC	CASSSEGVGYTF
TRBV6-1	TRBD1	TRBJ1-2	.	TGTGCCAGCAGTGGTTCAGGGGGCCACGGCTACACCTTC	CASSGSGGHGYTF
TRBV18	.	TRBJ1-4	.	TGTGCCAGCTCCCGACGGATTGCAACTAATGAAAAACTGTTTTTT	CASSRRIATNEKLFF
TRBV7-2	.	TRBJ2-5	many	TGTGCCAGCAGCTACAACCGGGAAGAGACCCAGTACTTC	CASSYNREETQYF
TRBV18	.	TRBJ2-2	few	TGTGCCAGCTCACCCCCGGGGGGCGCGGACACCGGGGAGCTGTTTTTT	CASSPPGGADTGELFF
TRBV7-9	.	TRBJ2-7	few	TGTGCCAGCAGCTTAGTCCGTTCAGGTTCCTACGAGCAGTACTTC	CASSLVRSGSYEQYF
TRBV5-6	.	TRBJ2-3	.	TGTGCCAGCAGCTTGGGCGGCAGGGCGATAGATACGCAGTATTTT	CASSLGGRAIDTQYF
TRBV4-2	.	TRBJ2-7	.	TGTGCCAGCAGCCAAGTCGGAAGTTCCTACGAGCAGTACTTC	CASSQVGSSYEQYF
TRBV6-5	TRBD2	TRBJ2-7	few	TGTGCCAGCAGTTACTCCCGGAGGAGCCCGGGGGGCGAGCAGTACTTC	CASSYSRRSPGGEQYF
TRBV7-8	TRBD2	TRBJ2-3	many	TGTGCCAGCAGCTCTACATGGCGGGGGGACACAGATACGCAGTATTTT	CASSSTWRGDTDTQYF
TRBV11-2	.	TRBJ1-5	many	TGTGCCAGCAGCCCCACTGGGGGTGTTTATAGCAATCAGCCCCAGCATTTT	CASSPTGGVYSNQPQHF
TRBV24-1	TRBD2	TRBJ2-5	.	TGTGCCACCTCCCGGGGGAGGGGCCAAGAGACCCAGTACTTC	CATSRGRGQETQYF
TRBV29-1	.	TRBJ1-2	many	TGCAGCGTTGAAGTGGGGGTTGAGAACTATGGCTACACCTTC	CSVEVGVENYGYTF
TRBV9	.	TRBJ2-7	many	TGTGCCAGCAGCGTAGGGGAGATAGAAAACGAGCAGTACTTC	CASSVGEIENEQYF
TRBV5-1	TRBD2	TRBJ2-1	many	TGCGCCAGCAGCCCGGGACTAGCGGCCTACAATGAGCAGTTCTTC	CASSPGLAAYNEQFF